The entry that follows covers one T cell receptor beta chain sequence. The data originate from a study of chemoradiotherapy in HPV16-positive cancers. Study overall: Candidate HPV-specific clones and shared TCR motifs came from two HPV16-positive patients.

Samples were taken several times over chemoradiotherapy. Trimming took 2 bases from V and 2 from J; bases not matched to a gene: 4. The CDR3 length is 15 residues. Per germline, CDR1 PRHDT and CDR2 FYEKMQ (reference sequence). TCRdb's table, derived via immunoSEQ multiplex PCR, lists solely in-frame clones and lacks some. Counted here are around 7,700 clones, under 80% occurring once; the ten biggest clones make up approximately 15%. This sample was gathered from a patient who underwent chemoradiotherapy. The clonotype comes from a human donor with HPV-associated anogenital cancer. The chain is built from TRBV13 and TRBJ2-5; the match to TRBD1 covers 8 bases. CDR3 in amino acids: CASSLRRQGQETQYF. In DNA, the CDR3 is TGTGCCAGCAGCTTAAGGCGACAGGGGCAAGAGACCCAGTACTTC.